This TCR beta chain was profiled in a study of control samples from healthy donors and cancer patients. In germline, CDR1 is SGHAT, CDR2 FQDESV (reference sequence). V was trimmed by 4 bases and J by 3 bases, leaving 12 bases between them. The CDR3 sequence is 14 residues long. Only in-frame clones appear in the TCRdb table, and some are missing; sequencing was by immunoSEQ multiplex PCR. This table holds 25,000 to 30,000 clones, approximately 87% found once. This chain links TRBV11-1 with TRBJ1-1, with D possibly being TRBD1 (6 bases). Sequences were obtained from PBMCs. The clonotype originates from a woman aged 40 to 55 with lung cancer. The CDR3 nucleotides read TGTGCCAGCAGCTGGGAAGGGGGTTACACTGAAGCTTTCTTT. Translation gives CASSWEGGYTEAFF.